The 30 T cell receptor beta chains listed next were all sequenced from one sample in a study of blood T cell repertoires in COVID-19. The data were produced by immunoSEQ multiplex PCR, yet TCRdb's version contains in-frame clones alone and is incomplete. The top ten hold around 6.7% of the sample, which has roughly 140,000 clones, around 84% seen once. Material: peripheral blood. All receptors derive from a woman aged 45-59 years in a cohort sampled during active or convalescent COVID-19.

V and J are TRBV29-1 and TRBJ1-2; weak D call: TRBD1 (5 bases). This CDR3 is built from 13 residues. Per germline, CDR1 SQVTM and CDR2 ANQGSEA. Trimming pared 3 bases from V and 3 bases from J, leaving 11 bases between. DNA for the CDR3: TGCAGCGTTGACCAGGGAATTTACTATGGCTACACCTTC. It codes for CSVDQGIYYGYTF.

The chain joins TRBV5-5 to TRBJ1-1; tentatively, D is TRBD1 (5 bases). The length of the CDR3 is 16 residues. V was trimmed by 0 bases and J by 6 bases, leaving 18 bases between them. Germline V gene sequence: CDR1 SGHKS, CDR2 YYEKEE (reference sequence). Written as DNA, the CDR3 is TGTGCCAGCAGCTTGGCCACAGGAATTAGATTCCCTGAAGCTTTCTTT. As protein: CASSLATGIRFPEAFF.

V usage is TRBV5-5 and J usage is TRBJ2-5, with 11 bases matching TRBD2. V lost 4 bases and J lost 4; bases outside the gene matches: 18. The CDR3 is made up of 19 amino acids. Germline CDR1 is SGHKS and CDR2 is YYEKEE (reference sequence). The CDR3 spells CASSKMRLTSGVAPETQYF. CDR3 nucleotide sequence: TGTGCCAGCAGCAAAATGCGTCTGACTAGCGGGGTTGCCCCAGAGACCCAGTACTTC. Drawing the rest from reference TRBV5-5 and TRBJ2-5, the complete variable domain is DAGVTQSPTHLIKTRGQQVTLRCSPISGHKSVSWYQQVLGQGPQFIFQYYEKEERGRGNFPDRFSARQFPNYSSELNVNALLLGDSALYLCASSKMRLTSGVAPETQYFGPGTRLLVL.

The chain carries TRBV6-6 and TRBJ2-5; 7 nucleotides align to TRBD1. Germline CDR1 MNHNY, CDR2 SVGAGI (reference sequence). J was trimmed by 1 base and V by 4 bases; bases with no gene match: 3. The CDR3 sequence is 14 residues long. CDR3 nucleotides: TGTGCCAGCAGTTCACAGGGGATCCAAGAGACCCAGTACTTC. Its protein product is CASSSQGIQETQYF.

The CDR3 spells CASSLDRVVQFNQPQHF. CDR3 in DNA: TGTGCCAGCAGCTTAGACCGGGTGGTGCAGTTCAATCAGCCCCAGCATTTT. The chain employs TRBV7-8 and TRBJ1-5, with D hard to call. The length of the CDR3 is 17 residues. CDR1 is SGHVS and CDR2 is FQNEAQ in the germline V gene. V was pared by 1 base and J by 3 bases, with 16 bases between.

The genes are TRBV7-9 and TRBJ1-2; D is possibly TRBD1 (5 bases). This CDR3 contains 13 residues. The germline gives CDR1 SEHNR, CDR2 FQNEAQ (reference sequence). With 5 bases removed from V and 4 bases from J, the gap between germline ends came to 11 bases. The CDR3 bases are TGTGCCAGCAGCCCAGGGCCGACCTATGGCTACACCTTC. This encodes CASSPGPTYGYTF.

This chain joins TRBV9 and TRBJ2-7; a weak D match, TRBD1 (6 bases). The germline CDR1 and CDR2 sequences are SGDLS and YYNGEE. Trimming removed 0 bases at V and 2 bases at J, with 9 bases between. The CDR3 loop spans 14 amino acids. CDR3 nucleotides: TGTGCCAGCAGCGTAGGGACAGAGACCTACGAGCAGTACTTC. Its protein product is CASSVGTETYEQYF.

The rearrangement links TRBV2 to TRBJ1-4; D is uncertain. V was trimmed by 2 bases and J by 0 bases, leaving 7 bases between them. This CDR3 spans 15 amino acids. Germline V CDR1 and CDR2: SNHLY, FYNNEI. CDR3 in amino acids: CASSEFPATNEKLFF. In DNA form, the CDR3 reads TGTGCCAGCAGTGAATTCCCTGCAACTAATGAAAAACTGTTTTTT.

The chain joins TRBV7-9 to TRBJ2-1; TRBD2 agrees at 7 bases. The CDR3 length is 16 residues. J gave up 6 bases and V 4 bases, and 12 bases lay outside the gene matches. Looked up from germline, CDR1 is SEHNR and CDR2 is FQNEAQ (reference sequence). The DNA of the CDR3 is TGTGCCAGCAGCTCCTCTACTACCTGGGGGGGCAATGAGCAGTTCTTC. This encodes CASSSSTTWGGNEQFF.

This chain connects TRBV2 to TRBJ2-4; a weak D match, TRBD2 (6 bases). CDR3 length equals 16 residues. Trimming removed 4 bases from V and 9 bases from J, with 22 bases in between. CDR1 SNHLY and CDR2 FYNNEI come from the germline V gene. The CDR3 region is CASSVTGHRQEGIQYF. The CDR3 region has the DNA TGTGCCAGCAGTGTTACAGGACACCGGCAGGAGGGCATTCAGTACTTC.

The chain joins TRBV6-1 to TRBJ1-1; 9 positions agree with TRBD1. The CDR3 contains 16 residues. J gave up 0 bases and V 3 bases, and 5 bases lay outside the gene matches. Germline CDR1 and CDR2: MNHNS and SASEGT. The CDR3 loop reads CASSDGTGTLNTEAFF. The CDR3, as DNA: TGTGCCAGCAGTGACGGGACAGGGACCTTGAACACTGAAGCTTTCTTT.

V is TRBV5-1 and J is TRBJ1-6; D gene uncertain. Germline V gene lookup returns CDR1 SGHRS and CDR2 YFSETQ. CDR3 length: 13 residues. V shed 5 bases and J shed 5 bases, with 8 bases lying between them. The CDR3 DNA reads TGCGCCAGCAGTGGCCAGGATAATTCACCCCTCCACTTT. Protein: CASSGQDNSPLHF.

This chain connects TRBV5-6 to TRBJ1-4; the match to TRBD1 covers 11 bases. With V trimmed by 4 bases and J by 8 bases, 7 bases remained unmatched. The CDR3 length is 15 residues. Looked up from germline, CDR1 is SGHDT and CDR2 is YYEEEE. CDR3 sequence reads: CASSPWTGGQEKLFF. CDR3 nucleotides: TGTGCCAGCAGCCCCTGGACAGGGGGCCAGGAAAAACTGTTTTTT.

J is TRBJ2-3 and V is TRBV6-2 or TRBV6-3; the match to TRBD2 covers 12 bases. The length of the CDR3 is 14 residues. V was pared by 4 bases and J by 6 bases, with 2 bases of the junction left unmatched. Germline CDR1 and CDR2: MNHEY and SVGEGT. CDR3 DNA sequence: TGTGCCAGCAGTTGGACTAGCGGGGCCGATACGCAGTATTTT. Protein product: CASSWTSGADTQYF.

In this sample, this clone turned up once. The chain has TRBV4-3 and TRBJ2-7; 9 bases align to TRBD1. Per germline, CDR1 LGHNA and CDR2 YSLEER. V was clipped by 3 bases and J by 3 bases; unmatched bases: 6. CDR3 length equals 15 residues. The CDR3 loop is CASSQRQGEIYEQYF. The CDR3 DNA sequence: TGCGCCAGCAGCCAGAGACAGGGGGAGATCTACGAGCAGTACTTC.

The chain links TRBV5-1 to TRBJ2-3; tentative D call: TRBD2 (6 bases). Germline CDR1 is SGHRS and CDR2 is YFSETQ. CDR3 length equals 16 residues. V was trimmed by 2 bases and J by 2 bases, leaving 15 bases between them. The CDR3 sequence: CASSFKTGETTDTQYF. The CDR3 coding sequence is TGCGCCAGCAGCTTCAAAACGGGGGAGACCACAGATACGCAGTATTTT.

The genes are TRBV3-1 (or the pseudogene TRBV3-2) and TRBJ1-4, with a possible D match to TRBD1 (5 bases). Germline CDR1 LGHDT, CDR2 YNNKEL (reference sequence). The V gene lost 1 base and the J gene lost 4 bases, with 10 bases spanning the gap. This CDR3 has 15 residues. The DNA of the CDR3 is TGTGCCAGCAGCCAAGGGCTCCAGGGTAATGAAAAACTGTTTTTT. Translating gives CASSQGLQGNEKLFF.

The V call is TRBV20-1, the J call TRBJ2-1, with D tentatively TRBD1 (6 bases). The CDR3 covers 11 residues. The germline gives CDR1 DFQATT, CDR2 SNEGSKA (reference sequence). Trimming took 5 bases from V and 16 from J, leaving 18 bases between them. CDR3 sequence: CSAPIRDIGFF. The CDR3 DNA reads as TGCAGTGCTCCAATACGGGACATTGGATTCTTC.

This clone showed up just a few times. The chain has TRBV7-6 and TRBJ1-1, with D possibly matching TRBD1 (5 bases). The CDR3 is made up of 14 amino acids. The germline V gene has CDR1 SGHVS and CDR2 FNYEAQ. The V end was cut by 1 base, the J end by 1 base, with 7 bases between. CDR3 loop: CASSLVGQNTEAFF. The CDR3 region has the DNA TGTGCCAGCAGCTTAGTAGGACAGAACACTGAAGCTTTCTTT.

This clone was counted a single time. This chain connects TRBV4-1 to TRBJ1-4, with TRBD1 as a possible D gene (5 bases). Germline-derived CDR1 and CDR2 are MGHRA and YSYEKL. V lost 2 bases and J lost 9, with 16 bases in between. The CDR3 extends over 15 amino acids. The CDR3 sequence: CASSQPTDRFKKLFF. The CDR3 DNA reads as TGCGCCAGCAGCCAACCGACAGATAGATTCAAAAAACTGTTTTTT.

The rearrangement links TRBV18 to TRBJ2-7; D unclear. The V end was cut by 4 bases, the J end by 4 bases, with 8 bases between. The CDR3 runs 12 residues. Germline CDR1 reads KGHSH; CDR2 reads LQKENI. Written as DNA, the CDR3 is TGTGCCAGCTCACTACAGCCTTACGAGCAGTACTTC. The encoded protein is CASSLQPYEQYF.

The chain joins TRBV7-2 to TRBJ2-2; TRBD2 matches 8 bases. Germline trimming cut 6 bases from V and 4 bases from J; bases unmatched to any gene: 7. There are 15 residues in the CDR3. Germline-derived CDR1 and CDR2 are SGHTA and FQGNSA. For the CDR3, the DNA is TGTGCCAGCAGAGCGCCGGGACTAGTCACCGGGGAGCTGTTTTTT. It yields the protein CASRAPGLVTGELFF.

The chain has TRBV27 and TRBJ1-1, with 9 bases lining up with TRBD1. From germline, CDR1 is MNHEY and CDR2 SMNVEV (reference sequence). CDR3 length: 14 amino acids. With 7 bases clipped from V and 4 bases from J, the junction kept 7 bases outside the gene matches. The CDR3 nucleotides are TGTGCCAGCAACCCCGGGACAGGGATCACTGAAGCTTTCTTT. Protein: CASNPGTGITEAFF.

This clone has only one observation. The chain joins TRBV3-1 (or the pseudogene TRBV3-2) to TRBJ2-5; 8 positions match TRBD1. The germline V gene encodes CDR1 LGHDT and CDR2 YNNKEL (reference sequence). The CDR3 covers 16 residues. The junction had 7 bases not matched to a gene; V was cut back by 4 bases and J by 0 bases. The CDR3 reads CASSLRGTGYQETQYF. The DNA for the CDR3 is TGTGCCAGCAGCCTGCGCGGGACAGGCTACCAAGAGACCCAGTACTTC.

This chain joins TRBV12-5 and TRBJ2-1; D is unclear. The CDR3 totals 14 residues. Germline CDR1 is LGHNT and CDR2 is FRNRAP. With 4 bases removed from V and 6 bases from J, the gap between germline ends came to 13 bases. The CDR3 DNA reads TGTGCTAGTGGTTCTAGAACCAGAGTCAATGAGCAGTTCTTC. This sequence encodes CASGSRTRVNEQFF.

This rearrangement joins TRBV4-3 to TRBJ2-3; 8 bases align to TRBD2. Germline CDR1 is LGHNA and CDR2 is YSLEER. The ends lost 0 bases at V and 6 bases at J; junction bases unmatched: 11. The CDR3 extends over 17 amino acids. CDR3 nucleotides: TGCGCCAGCAGCCAAGAACCGGGACTAGGACGATCGGATACGCAGTATTTT. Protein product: CASSQEPGLGRSDTQYF.

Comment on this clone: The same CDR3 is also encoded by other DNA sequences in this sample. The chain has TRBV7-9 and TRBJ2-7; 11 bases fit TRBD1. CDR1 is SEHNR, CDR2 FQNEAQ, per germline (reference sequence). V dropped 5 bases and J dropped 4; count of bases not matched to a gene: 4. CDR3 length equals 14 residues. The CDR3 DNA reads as TGTGCCAGCAGCCTGGACAGGGGGCCGTACGAGCAGTACTTC. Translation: CASSLDRGPYEQYF. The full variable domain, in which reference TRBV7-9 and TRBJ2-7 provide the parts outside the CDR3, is DTGVSQNPRHKITKRGQNVTFRCDPISEHNRLYWYRQTLGQGPEFLTYFQNEAQLEKSRLLSDRFSAERPKGSFSTLEIQRTEQGDSAMYLCASSLDRGPYEQYFGPGTRLTVT.

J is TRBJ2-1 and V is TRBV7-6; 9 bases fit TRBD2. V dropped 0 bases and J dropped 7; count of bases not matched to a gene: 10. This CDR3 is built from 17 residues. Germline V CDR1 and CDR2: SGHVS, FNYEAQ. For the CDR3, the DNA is TGTGCCAGCAGCTTAGCCCCTAGCGGGGTGGTTGGGAATGAGCAGTTCTTC. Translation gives CASSLAPSGVVGNEQFF.

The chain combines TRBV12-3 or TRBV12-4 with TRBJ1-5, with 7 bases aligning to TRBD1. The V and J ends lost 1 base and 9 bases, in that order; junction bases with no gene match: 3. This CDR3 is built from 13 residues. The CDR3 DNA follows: TGTGCCAGCAGTTTAGGTCAGGGGGGGCCCCAGCATTTT. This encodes CASSLGQGGPQHF.

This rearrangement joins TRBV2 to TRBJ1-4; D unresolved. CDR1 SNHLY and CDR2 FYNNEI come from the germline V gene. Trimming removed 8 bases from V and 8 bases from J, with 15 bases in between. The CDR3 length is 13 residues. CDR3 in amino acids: CASGIRGGEKLFF. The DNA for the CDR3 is TGTGCCAGCGGGATCCGGGGAGGCGAAAAACTGTTTTTT.